These 27 T cell receptor beta chains were all obtained from the same sample, sequenced in a study of Ad26.COV2.S vaccination and SARS-CoV-2 variants. Treatment here: approximately 18 received Ad26.COV2.S at low or high dose, single or two shots; about 5 received placebo; per-sample allocation not given. Sampling was performed 63 days after the first vaccine or placebo injection. Libraries were prepared by immunoSEQ multiplex PCR; TCRdb keeps only in-frame clonotypes and omits some of them. The sample shows a few hundred thousand clones, 88% of them seen only once. Sequencing used peripheral blood, obtained in a trial of Ad26.COV2.S vaccine versus placebo. These receptor sequences come from a person between 18 and 65 years old who received the Ad26.COV2.S COVID-19 vaccine or a placebo.

The table lists this clone with a few counts. This chain joins TRBV6-5 and TRBJ1-2; 9 bases fit TRBD1. CDR3 size: 15 residues. V shed 5 bases and J 7 bases; nucleotides not matched to a gene: 11. Germline V gene data show CDR1 as MNHEY and CDR2 as SVGAGI. CDR3 amino acids: CASSKTRDRDPGYTF. The CDR3, as DNA: TGTGCCAGCAGTAAAACCCGGGACAGGGATCCTGGCTACACCTTC.

This chain connects TRBV2 to TRBJ1-5, with 8 bases that match TRBD1. The length of the CDR3 is 15 residues. The germline gives CDR1 SNHLY, CDR2 FYNNEI. J was trimmed by 4 bases and V by 6 bases; bases with no gene match: 8. CDR3 bases: TGTGCCAGCAGACGAGGGACAGGTACAAATCAGCCCCAGCATTTT. Protein: CASRRGTGTNQPQHF.

This sequence joins TRBV28 and TRBJ1-2; possibly TRBD1 for D (6 bases). The V gene's germline CDR1 is MDHEN and CDR2 SYDVKM. The germline V and J ends were trimmed by 1 base and 4 bases, with 13 bases remaining between them. CDR3 length: 15 amino acids. CDR3 sequence reads: CASSLSGRGIYGYTF. The CDR3 nucleotides read TGTGCCAGCAGTTTATCGGGCAGGGGTATCTATGGCTACACCTTC.

The chain uses TRBV9 and TRBJ2-1; weak D call: TRBD2 (6 bases). The germline gives CDR1 SGDLS, CDR2 YYNGEE. The CDR3 has 16 residues. Between the trimmed V and J ends, which lost 0 bases and 7 bases, there was a span of 17 bases. CDR3 protein: CASSVDPVGGRNEQFF. The DNA for the CDR3 is TGTGCCAGCAGCGTAGATCCGGTGGGGGGAAGGAATGAGCAGTTCTTC.

This rearrangement joins TRBV27 to TRBJ2-7; TRBD2 matches at 7 bases. V shed 2 bases, J shed 2 bases, and the junction held 9 bases outside the gene matches. The germline V gene encodes CDR1 MNHEY and CDR2 SMNVEV (reference sequence). This CDR3 has 16 amino acids. CDR3 nucleotide sequence: TGTGCCAGCAGTTTAGTGGGGGGGTCTGGTGCCTACGAGCAGTACTTC. It translates to CASSLVGGSGAYEQYF.

The chain recombines TRBV4-3 with TRBJ2-7, with TRBD2 matching over 7 bases. CDR3 length equals 13 residues. Germline assignment: CDR1 LGHNA and CDR2 YSLEER. V trimming: 3 bases; J trimming: 9 bases; junction bases outside the gene matches: 8. The CDR3 DNA reads as TGCGCCAGCAGCCATCCCCGGGGGGAAAGGCAGTACTTC. Translating gives CASSHPRGERQYF.

V is TRBV5-1 and J is TRBJ2-7; tentatively, D is TRBD2 (6 bases). Germline CDR1 SGHRS, CDR2 YFSETQ. The CDR3 has 16 amino acids. V was trimmed by 3 bases and J by 0 bases, leaving 16 bases between them. CDR3 sequence reads: CASSSGLWDFSYEQYF. The CDR3 nucleotides read TGCGCCAGCAGCTCGGGACTCTGGGACTTCTCCTACGAGCAGTACTTC. The variable domain in full, with the rest retrieved from reference TRBV5-1 and TRBJ2-7, is KAGVTQTPRYLIKTRGQQVTLSCSPISGHRSVSWYQQTPGQGLQFLFEYFSETQRNKGNFPGRFSGRQFSNSRSEMNVSTLELGDSALYLCASSSGLWDFSYEQYFGPGTRLTVT.

This chain uses TRBV7-2 with TRBJ1-1, with 8 bases fitting TRBD1. Germline loops: CDR1 SGHTA, CDR2 FQGNSA. The CDR3 runs 14 residues. J was trimmed by 6 bases and V by 5 bases; bases with no gene match: 8. CDR3 nucleotide sequence: TGTGCCAGCAGCACAGACAGGGGAAGGGCTGAAGCTTTCTTT. This encodes CASSTDRGRAEAFF.

At least ten counts were recorded for this clone. The chain carries TRBV6-5 and TRBJ1-2, with 7 bases that match TRBD1. The trim removed 8 bases at V and 8 bases at J, leaving 8 bases unmatched. Looked up from germline, CDR1 is MNHEY and CDR2 is SVGAGI. CDR3 length: 12 amino acids. The CDR3 protein is CASGDRERGYTF. In nucleotides, the CDR3 is TGTGCCAGCGGAGACAGGGAGAGGGGCTACACCTTC.

This chain connects TRBV11-2 to TRBJ1-2, with D possibly being TRBD1 (5 bases). The CDR3 contains 14 residues. Trimming removed 0 bases at V and 4 bases at J, with 9 bases between. Germline assignment: CDR1 SGHAT and CDR2 FQNNGV. For the CDR3, the DNA is TGTGCCAGCAGCTTAGACAGGGTCGGCTATGGCTACACCTTC. Its translation: CASSLDRVGYGYTF.

In DNA form, the CDR3 reads TGTGCCTGGAGTCTAAGCTCTGGAAACACCATATATTTT. As protein: CAWSLSSGNTIYF. V usage is TRBV30 and J usage is TRBJ1-3; no definite D call. Germline values: CDR1 GTSNPN, CDR2 SVGIG (reference sequence). Between the trimmed V and J ends, which lost 2 bases and 0 bases, there was a span of 5 bases. The CDR3 is 13 residues long.

V gene TRBV28 combines with J gene TRBJ1-6, with 7 bases identical to TRBD1. CDR1 and CDR2 from the germline V gene are MDHEN and SYDVKM. V lost 7 bases to trimming and J lost 7 bases; unmatched junction nucleotides: 7. This CDR3 contains 14 residues. CDR3: CASILDRANSPLHF. The CDR3 nucleotides read TGTGCCAGCATCCTAGACAGGGCCAATTCACCCCTCCACTTT. The whole variable domain, remainder taken from reference TRBV28 and TRBJ1-6, is DVKVTQSSRYLVKRTGEKVFLECVQDMDHENMFWYRQDPGLGLRLIYFSYDVKMKEKGDIPEGYSVSREKKERFSLILESASTNQTSMYLCASILDRANSPLHFGNGTRLTVT.

The genes are TRBV5-1 and TRBJ2-2; possibly TRBD1 or TRBD2 for D (5 bases each). From germline, CDR1 is SGHRS and CDR2 YFSETQ. The CDR3 is made up of 16 amino acids. V lost 7 bases and J 4 bases, leaving 20 bases between the germline ends. The CDR3 DNA reads TGCGCCAGCGGCGCTCTAGGGGCTGCGGGCACCGGGGAGCTGTTTTTT. Its protein product is CASGALGAAGTGELFF.

The rearrangement uses TRBV27 and TRBJ2-7, with TRBD1 matching over 7 bases. J gave up 2 bases and V 6 bases, and 4 bases lay outside the gene matches. Germline loops: CDR1 MNHEY, CDR2 SMNVEV (reference sequence). The CDR3 totals 13 residues. In nucleotides, the CDR3 is TGTGCCAGCAGAATGACAGGGCCCTACGAGCAGTACTTC. This codes for CASRMTGPYEQYF.

The J gene is TRBJ2-3, the V gene TRBV10-3; 14 bases are a match to TRBD2. The germline CDR1 and CDR2 sequences are ENHRY and SYGVKD. After removal of 3 bases from V and 1 base from J, the junction contained 3 bases not matched to a gene. The CDR3 length is 17 residues. CDR3 DNA: TGTGCCATCAGTGATAAGGGACTAGCGGGGGGCACAGATACGCAGTATTTT. It is translated as CAISDKGLAGGTDTQYF.

The rearrangement joins TRBV30 to TRBJ2-7; D is perhaps TRBD2 (5 bases). Deletions cut 3 bases from V and 8 bases from J, with 8 bases between. CDR1 GTSNPN and CDR2 SVGIG come from the germline V gene (reference sequence). The CDR3 is 10 amino acids. This chain's CDR3 is CAWSRGQQYF. In DNA, the CDR3 is TGTGCCTGGAGCCGAGGGCAGCAGTACTTC.

This clone was seen just once. At one end, the junction sequence differs from germline, possibly due to a read error. The V and J genes are TRBV4-1 and TRBJ1-2, with a possible D match to TRBD1 (5 bases). Germline V gene sequence: CDR1 MGHRA, CDR2 YSYEKL. The CDR3 length is 15 residues. The CDR3 DNA reads as TGCGCCAGCAGCCAAGATGGTTCAGGGTACTACGGCTACACCTTC. Its translation is CASSQDGSGYYGYTF.

This chain uses TRBV19 with TRBJ2-5, with D possibly called TRBD1 or TRBD2 (6 bases each). Germline V gene data show CDR1 as LNHDA and CDR2 as SQIVND (reference sequence). V shed 1 base and J shed 6 bases, with 18 bases lying between them. The CDR3 runs to 16 residues. DNA for the CDR3: TGTGCCAGTAGTATAGCGCATGAAGGGGGGAGGCAGACCCAGTACTTC. Translated, it gives CASSIAHEGGRQTQYF.

The rearrangement joins TRBV19 to TRBJ2-7; the D gene is possibly TRBD1 (5 bases). Germline V gene sequence: CDR1 LNHDA, CDR2 SQIVND (reference sequence). CDR3 length equals 14 residues. The V gene lost 6 bases and the J gene lost 2 bases, with 14 bases spanning the gap. CDR3 DNA sequence: TGTGCCAGTAGCCCAACCGACAGAGCCTACGAGCAGTACTTC. Amino acids: CASSPTDRAYEQYF.

The chain combines TRBV28 with TRBJ1-2; 9 bases fit TRBD1. The germline gives CDR1 MDHEN, CDR2 SYDVKM. This CDR3 is built from 14 residues. The junction had 11 bases not matched to a gene; V was cut back by 3 bases and J by 12 bases. The CDR3 region has the DNA TGTGCCAGCAGTTTCGCGTTCGGACAGGGGTTGGACACCTTC. Residues: CASSFAFGQGLDTF.

The chain uses TRBV3-1 (or the pseudogene TRBV3-2) and TRBJ2-1; 7 nucleotides line up with TRBD2. The CDR3 consists of 14 residues. The junction had 4 bases not matched to a gene; V was cut back by 4 bases and J by 4 bases. In germline, CDR1 is LGHDT, CDR2 YNNKEL (reference sequence). The CDR3 DNA is TGTGCCAGCAGCCCTAGCGGAATTTACAATGAGCAGTTCTTC. As protein: CASSPSGIYNEQFF.

This chain links TRBV5-1 with TRBJ2-1; 11 nucleotides align to TRBD2. Trimming took 7 bases from V and 8 from J; bases not matched to a gene: 8. CDR3 length: 14 amino acids. The germline gives CDR1 SGHRS, CDR2 YFSETQ. The CDR3 region has the DNA TGCGCCAGCCGTCTAGCGGGGGGCCGATATGAGCAGTTCTTC. Encoded protein: CASRLAGGRYEQFF.

This clone was detected once. V usage is TRBV4-1 and J usage is TRBJ2-2; 7 nucleotides agree with TRBD2. Germline trimming cut 1 base from V and 0 bases from J; bases unmatched to any gene: 14. Germline V gene data show CDR1 as MGHRA and CDR2 as YSYEKL. CDR3 length: 20 amino acids. In nucleotides, the CDR3 is TGCGCCAGCAGCCAAGGTATAGCCGGGCTAGCGGTAACGAACACCGGGGAGCTGTTTTTT. Translated, it gives CASSQGIAGLAVTNTGELFF.

The genes are TRBV6-1 and TRBJ2-3; a possible D gene is TRBD1 (5 bases). Germline loops: CDR1 MNHNS, CDR2 SASEGT. V was pared by 1 base and J by 0 bases, with 8 bases between. The CDR3 has 15 amino acids. The CDR3 sequence is CASSEDRTSTDTQYF. CDR3 coding DNA: TGTGCCAGCAGTGAAGACAGGACGAGCACAGATACGCAGTATTTT.

This rearrangement joins TRBV9 to TRBJ2-2, with TRBD2 as a possible D gene (6 bases). V lost 0 bases to trimming and J lost 4 bases, with 13 bases between them. There are 16 residues in the CDR3. Germline V CDR1 and CDR2: SGDLS, YYNGEE. The CDR3 DNA sequence: TGTGCCAGCAGCGTAGACGGGAGACAGCCCACCGGGGAGCTGTTTTTT. Protein product: CASSVDGRQPTGELFF.

This chain connects TRBV7-3 to TRBJ2-3; D might be TRBD1 (6 bases). The CDR3 extends over 15 amino acids. Germline CDR1 reads SGHTA; CDR2 reads FQGTGA. Trimming took off 0 bases at V and 1 base at J, with 8 bases between the two ends. The CDR3 sequence: CASSLTGARTDTQYF. As DNA, the CDR3 is TGTGCCAGCAGCTTAACGGGGGCCCGCACAGATACGCAGTATTTT.

The chain employs TRBV7-9 and TRBJ1-4; TRBD1 matches at 9 bases. Germline V lookup: CDR1 SEHNR, CDR2 FQNEAQ (reference sequence). V dropped 5 bases and J dropped 8; count of bases not matched to a gene: 9. This CDR3 has 15 amino acids. CDR3 region: CASSAGDRVLEKLFF. CDR3 DNA: TGTGCCAGCAGCGCCGGGGACAGGGTATTAGAAAAACTGTTTTTT.